This TCR beta chain was profiled in a study of blood T cell repertoires in COVID-19. Study details: COVID-19 samples from acute and convalescent phases originated in the United States, Italy and Spain. T cells, B-cell-depleted T cells, or PBMCs supplied cDNA or gDNA.

Clones were read by immunoSEQ multiplex PCR, and TCRdb kept only the in-frame ones, dropping some. The sample lists some 300,000 clones, around 87% seen once, with over 1% in the top ten. Germline V gene lookup returns CDR1 MNHEY and CDR2 SVGAGI. V was pared by 10 bases and J by 2 bases, with 5 bases of the junction left unmatched. This CDR3 comprises 14 residues. Material: peripheral blood. The gene calls are TRBV6-5 and TRBJ2-3, with TRBD1 identical over 11 bases. This TCR was sampled from a man aged 70-80 years with acute or convalescent COVID-19. The CDR3 loop reads CATRDRGSTDTQYF. The CDR3 DNA reads as TGTGCCACACGGGACAGGGGGTCCACAGATACGCAGTATTTT.